One sample yielded the 5 T cell receptor beta chains listed below, sequenced in a study of technical replicates of blood from several donors. Sequencing used immunoSEQ multiplex PCR; TCRdb keeps in-frame clones, though not all of them. Of fewer than 100,000 clones detected, approximately 94% appear once; the ten largest clones hold roughly 0.31%. The sequenced material came from T cells isolated from PBMCs. The receptors derive from a human donor in good health.

This chain uses TRBV11-2 with TRBJ2-7, with D possibly matching TRBD2 (6 bases). CDR1 SGHAT and CDR2 FQNNGV come from the germline V gene. V gave up 3 bases and J gave up 11 bases, with 11 bases separating them. CDR3 length: 11 residues. CDR3 sequence (DNA): TGTGCCAGCAGCTTCGGGGGAGGCAAGTACTTC. Translation gives CASSFGGGKYF.

J is TRBJ2-2 and V is TRBV18; 10 bases match TRBD2. The CDR3 sequence is 17 residues long. The trim removed 4 bases at V and 1 base at J, leaving 6 bases unmatched. Germline CDR1 KGHSH, CDR2 LQKENI. The CDR3 is CASSLYRTSGNTGELFF. CDR3 coding DNA: TGTGCCAGCTCACTTTATCGGACTAGCGGGAACACCGGGGAGCTGTTTTTT.

J is TRBJ2-5 and V is TRBV5-1; 10 bases agree with TRBD1. V gave up 0 bases and J gave up 5 bases; unmatched junction bases: 7. Germline V gives CDR1 SGHRS, CDR2 YFSETQ. The CDR3 consists of 16 residues. The CDR3 sequence: CASSLAGQGSGETQYF. CDR3 DNA: TGCGCCAGCAGCTTGGCGGGACAGGGGAGTGGGGAGACCCAGTACTTC.

The chain joins TRBV18 to TRBJ2-3, with a possible D match to TRBD2 (5 bases). V was shortened by 7 bases and J by 4 bases, with 18 bases between the two germline ends. The CDR3 contains 15 residues. From germline, CDR1 is KGHSH and CDR2 LQKENI. In nucleotides, the CDR3 is TGTGCCAGCTTGTTTTCGAAGTTGGGAGCAGATACGCAGTATTTT. It specifies CASLFSKLGADTQYF.

This clone was detected only once. V gene TRBV7-2 combines with J gene TRBJ2-1; TRBD2 might be the D (7 bases). V dropped 5 bases and J dropped 1 base, with 18 bases sitting between them. Germline lookup yields CDR1 SGHTA and CDR2 FQGNSA. The CDR3 is made up of 17 amino acids. As DNA, the CDR3 is TGTGCCAGCAGCCCCCGAGGGGGGGGTACATCCTACAATGAGCAGTTCTTC. Its translation is CASSPRGGGTSYNEQFF.